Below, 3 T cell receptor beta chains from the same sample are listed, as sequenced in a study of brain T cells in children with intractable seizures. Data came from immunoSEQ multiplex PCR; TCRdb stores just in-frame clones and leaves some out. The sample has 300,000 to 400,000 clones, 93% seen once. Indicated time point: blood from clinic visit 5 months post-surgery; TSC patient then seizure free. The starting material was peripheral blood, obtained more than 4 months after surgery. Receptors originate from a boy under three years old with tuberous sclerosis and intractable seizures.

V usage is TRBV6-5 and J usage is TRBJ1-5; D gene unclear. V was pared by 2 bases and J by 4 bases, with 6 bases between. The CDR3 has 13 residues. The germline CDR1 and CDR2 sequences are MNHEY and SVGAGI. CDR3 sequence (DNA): TGTGCCAGCAGTTACGGGAGAAATCAGCCCCAGCATTTT. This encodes CASSYGRNQPQHF.

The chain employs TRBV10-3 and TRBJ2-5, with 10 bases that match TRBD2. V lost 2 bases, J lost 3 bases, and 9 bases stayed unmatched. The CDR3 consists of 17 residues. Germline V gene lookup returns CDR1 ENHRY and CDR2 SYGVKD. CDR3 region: CAISEMLAGVREETQYF. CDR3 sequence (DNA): TGTGCCATCAGTGAGATGCTAGCGGGGGTACGGGAAGAGACCCAGTACTTC.

In nucleotides, the CDR3 is TGTGCCAGCAGTGAAGAGGAAATGAACACTGAAGCTTTCTTT. Amino acids: CASSEEEMNTEAFF. The chain is built from TRBV6-1 and TRBJ1-1; D is ambiguous. The CDR3 sequence is 14 residues long. The germline V gene encodes CDR1 MNHNS and CDR2 SASEGT. V was trimmed by 1 base and J by 0 bases, leaving 6 bases between them.